Here is one T cell receptor (beta chain) with its context. Its antigen remains unidentified. The source of the sample is a study of T cell responses to AZD1222 COVID-19 vaccine. Study outcomes and limitations: When two AZD1222 doses had been given, Spike-specific TCR breadth and depth rose.

The repertoire was sequenced with immunoSEQ multiplex PCR; TCRdb's copy has only in-frame clones and lacks some. The sample holds over 100,000 clones, 87% seen once. The CDR3 is made up of 15 amino acids. Germline V gene lookup returns CDR1 SGHTA and CDR2 FQGNSA. V lost 2 bases, J lost 1 base, and 10 bases lay in between. The TCR comes from an adult who received the AZD1222 COVID-19 vaccine. The rearrangement joins TRBV7-2 to TRBJ2-3, with D possibly TRBD2 on 6 matching bases. The input for sequencing was peripheral blood, taken 28 days after the second AZD1222 dose. The CDR3 bases are TGTGCCAGCAGCTTAAATCGCGGGGGCACAGATACGCAGTATTTT. The encoded protein is CASSLNRGGTDTQYF.